This T cell receptor beta chain comes out of a study of T-cell reconstitution after alpha-beta-depleted transplantation in children. Unique molecular identifiers were used to barcode this TCRbeta library. TCRdb independently ran MiXCR on the PCR reads; one entry per CDR3 protein. This table has around 480,000 distinct CDR3 sequences, about 31% appearing once. Germline CDR1 GTSNPN, CDR2 SVGIG (reference sequence). With 4 bases removed from V and 0 bases from J, the gap between germline ends came to 7 bases. This CDR3 contains 12 residues. J is TRBJ2-7 and V is TRBV30; D not resolved. The sequence came from a human donor who donated a stem cell graft to a child with aplastic anemia. Sequencing used PBMCs from the stem cell graft donor, obtained from the stem cell graft. CDR3 sequence reads: CAWNRVSYEQYF. The CDR3 coding sequence is TGTGCCTGGAATCGGGTCTCCTACGAGCAGTACTTC.